These 27 T cell receptor beta chains came from one sample sequenced in a study of graft-versus-host responses after intestinal transplantation. The antigens of these receptors remain unknown. The table came from immunoSEQ multiplex PCR; TCRdb's copy has only in-frame clones and leaves some out. Altogether tens of thousands of clones are present, about 91% being singletons, with the ten largest covering nearly 0.5%. The specimen was unstimulated CD8+ T cells sorted from spleen or lymph node cells, collected before intestinal transplant. The receptor set was obtained from a human donor who received an intestinal transplant.

The chain employs TRBV6-1 and TRBJ2-1; D is ambiguous. The CDR3 is 11 amino acids. Germline assignment: CDR1 MNHNS and CDR2 SASEGT. The V and J ends lost 6 bases and 6 bases respectively, with 6 bases between them. The CDR3 DNA follows: TGTGCCAGCAGAGCAGGCAATGAGCAGTTCTTC. Translated, it gives CASRAGNEQFF.

The J gene is TRBJ2-5, the V gene TRBV5-6, with 7 bases aligning to TRBD1. Gene TRBJ2-7 matches the end of the DNA better, so the J call may be wrong. Germline assignment: CDR1 SGHDT and CDR2 YYEEEE. The CDR3 loop spans 13 amino acids. DNA for the CDR3: TGTGCCAGCAGCTTGGGGGACAGTACCGAGCAGTACTTC. It is translated as CASSLGDSTEQYF.

The rearrangement links TRBV6-1 to TRBJ2-7; 7 nucleotides align to TRBD2. The germline gives CDR1 MNHNS, CDR2 SASEGT. Trimming took 6 bases from V and 2 from J; bases not matched to a gene: 7. This CDR3 has 14 amino acids. The CDR3: CASSTIAGPYEQYF. The CDR3, as DNA: TGTGCCAGCAGCACCATAGCGGGCCCCTACGAGCAGTACTTC.

J is TRBJ2-1 and V is TRBV2, with 10 bases aligning to TRBD2. Germline lookup yields CDR1 SNHLY and CDR2 FYNNEI. Trimming at V came to 6 bases and at J to 0 bases, leaving 8 bases not matched to a gene. There are 17 residues in the CDR3. CDR3 loop: CASSATLAGDSYNEQFF. The CDR3, as DNA: TGTGCCAGCAGCGCGACCCTAGCGGGAGACTCCTACAATGAGCAGTTCTTC.

Only one count was recorded for this clone. The rearrangement joins TRBV27 to TRBJ2-7, with 8 bases lining up with TRBD1. There are 14 residues in the CDR3. With V trimmed by 3 bases and J by 2 bases, 3 bases remained unmatched. Per the germline V gene, CDR1 is MNHEY and CDR2 is SMNVEV (reference sequence). As DNA, the CDR3 is TGTGCCAGCAGTTTTGGGACAGGAGCCTACGAGCAGTACTTC. Protein sequence: CASSFGTGAYEQYF.

J is TRBJ2-3 and V is TRBV6-1, with D perhaps TRBD2 (5 bases). Germline CDR1 and CDR2: MNHNS and SASEGT. V lost 3 bases to trimming and J lost 2 bases, with 15 bases between them. The CDR3 sequence is 16 residues long. This chain's CDR3 is CASSETASSFTDTQYF. CDR3 bases: TGTGCCAGCAGTGAGACTGCTAGCTCTTTCACAGATACGCAGTATTTT.

The chain links TRBV12-2 to TRBJ1-2; the table calls TRBD1, which could not be checked here. TRBV12-2 represents a pseudogene. This CDR3 region has 16 residues. The CDR3 DNA reads TGTGCAAGTCGCTCAAGGAGGACAGGGGCGGTGACTGGCTACACCTTC. This translates into CASRSRRTGAVTGYTF.

CDR3 sequence (DNA): TGCGCCAGCAGCTTGTTTCAGGGGATGAACACTGAAGCTTTCTTT. Translating gives CASSLFQGMNTEAFF. The rearrangement links TRBV5-1 to TRBJ1-1; maybe TRBD1 (6 bases). Trimming stripped 1 base from V and 0 bases from J, with 10 bases between. CDR1 and CDR2 (germline): SGHRS, YFSETQ. CDR3 length: 15 residues.

CDR3 sequence (DNA): TGTGCCAGCAGTGCCCGACTAGCGGGAAGCACAGATACGCAGTATTTT. Translated: CASSARLAGSTDTQYF. V usage is TRBV6-1 and J usage is TRBJ2-3; 11 bases align to TRBD2. In germline, CDR1 is MNHNS, CDR2 SASEGT. V dropped 4 bases and J dropped 0; count of bases not matched to a gene: 3. The CDR3 totals 16 residues.

This chain links TRBV5-8 with TRBJ2-7; 7 bases fit TRBD1. This CDR3 has 15 residues. From germline, CDR1 is SGHTS and CDR2 YDEGEE. With 4 bases clipped from V and 1 base from J, the junction kept 8 bases outside the gene matches. The CDR3 spells CASSHPGQQSYEQYF. In DNA, the CDR3 is TGTGCCAGCAGCCACCCGGGACAGCAATCCTACGAGCAGTACTTC.

J is TRBJ1-2 and V is TRBV29-1; 8 bases match TRBD1. The CDR3 runs to 12 residues. Losses at the gene ends were 3 bases for V and 12 bases for J; bases not matched to a gene: 9. CDR1 is SQVTM and CDR2 is ANQGSEA in the germline V gene. The CDR3 protein is CSVDPGTGDNTF. The CDR3 DNA follows: TGCAGCGTTGACCCCGGGACAGGAGACAACACCTTC.

J is TRBJ1-2 and V is TRBV2; D may be TRBD1 (6 bases). Germline V gene sequence: CDR1 SNHLY, CDR2 FYNNEI. This CDR3 has 14 residues. With 6 bases removed from V and 3 bases from J, the gap between germline ends came to 14 bases. The CDR3 DNA sequence: TGTGCCAGCAGCGCTACAGGGTATCACTATGGCTACACCTTC. It is translated as CASSATGYHYGYTF.

The V call is TRBV9, the J call TRBJ2-1; 7 bases are a match to TRBD2. The CDR3 consists of 13 residues. V trimming: 4 bases; J trimming: 9 bases; junction bases outside the gene matches: 7. From germline, CDR1 is SGDLS and CDR2 YYNGEE. This chain's CDR3 is CASSSGTIPEQFF. In DNA form, the CDR3 reads TGTGCCAGCAGCTCAGGGACTATTCCTGAGCAGTTCTTC.

This clone was found once. This rearrangement joins TRBV7-6 to TRBJ2-5, with D maybe TRBD1 (5 bases). Germline V lookup: CDR1 SGHVS, CDR2 FNYEAQ. V lost 4 bases to trimming and J lost 3 bases, with 12 bases between them. The length of the CDR3 is 14 residues. CDR3 loop: CASSSWTSKETQYF. The CDR3 bases are TGTGCCAGCAGCTCCTGGACAAGTAAAGAGACCCAGTACTTC.

V and J are TRBV19 and TRBJ2-2; possibly TRBD2 for D (6 bases). V was trimmed by 3 bases and J by 9 bases, leaving 8 bases between them. The CDR3 sequence is 12 residues long. The V gene's germline CDR1 is LNHDA and CDR2 SQIVND (reference sequence). For the CDR3, the DNA is TGTGCCAGTAGTATTGGAGGGAGGGAGCTGTTTTTT. Residues: CASSIGGRELFF.

This chain links TRBV4-3 with TRBJ2-7; 8 bases map to TRBD1. CDR3 length: 15 residues. Germline assignment: CDR1 LGHNA and CDR2 YSLEER. V was pared by 2 bases and J by 6 bases, with 9 bases of the junction left unmatched. The DNA of the CDR3 is TGCGCCAGCAGCCAAAACGTGGCAGGGGGCATCGAGCAGTACTTC. Translated: CASSQNVAGGIEQYF.

The rearrangement uses TRBV11-2 and TRBJ2-7; D not certain. V lost 1 base and J lost 1, with 8 bases in between. Germline V gives CDR1 SGHAT, CDR2 FQNNGV. The CDR3 is 14 residues long. CDR3 sequence: CASSLGPGSYEQYF. CDR3 nucleotides: TGTGCCAGCAGCTTAGGTCCGGGTTCCTACGAGCAGTACTTC.

The rearrangement joins TRBV6-6 to TRBJ1-4; TRBD1 is a possible D gene (5 bases). The CDR3 spans 12 residues. The V and J ends lost 10 bases and 0 bases respectively, with 6 bases between them. The V gene's germline CDR1 is MNHNY and CDR2 SVGAGI (reference sequence). CDR3 nucleotide sequence: TGTGCCACGGGGGCAACTAATGAAAAACTGTTTTTT. As protein: CATGATNEKLFF.

The rearrangement uses TRBV6-1 and TRBJ2-2; 9 nucleotides line up with TRBD1. Germline assignment: CDR1 MNHNS and CDR2 SASEGT. Trimming took 7 bases from V and 2 from J; bases not matched to a gene: 5. This CDR3 comprises 15 residues. CDR3 loop: CASTRTGDNTGELFF. The DNA of the CDR3 is TGTGCCAGCACCCGGACAGGGGACAACACCGGGGAGCTGTTTTTT.

In nucleotides, the CDR3 is TGTGCCAGCAGCCCCTTAGGGACAGGGGAAGGTGGGGCCAACGTCCTGACTTTC. Translated: CASSPLGTGEGGANVLTF. The chain couples TRBV9 to TRBJ2-6; TRBD1 matches at 10 bases. Germline trimming cut 4 bases from V and 3 bases from J; bases unmatched to any gene: 10. This CDR3 has 18 amino acids. The V gene's germline CDR1 is SGDLS and CDR2 YYNGEE.

The gene calls are TRBV7-6 and TRBJ2-7, with D perhaps TRBD1 (6 bases). This CDR3 has 13 amino acids. Germline CDR1 reads SGHVS; CDR2 reads FNYEAQ. V was trimmed by 1 base and J by 2 bases, leaving 6 bases between them. CDR3: CASSLGGPYEQYF. DNA of the CDR3: TGTGCCAGCAGCTTAGGGGGGCCCTACGAGCAGTACTTC.

The CDR3 region has the DNA TGTGCCAGCAGCGTCGGGTCCATCTCCTACGAGCAGTACTTC. This encodes CASSVGSISYEQYF. This chain uses TRBV9 with TRBJ2-7, with D unclear. V lost 2 bases to trimming and J lost 0 bases, with 9 bases between them. Germline-derived CDR1 and CDR2 are SGDLS and YYNGEE. The CDR3 runs to 14 residues.

J is TRBJ2-1 and V is TRBV5-5; 9 bases match TRBD2. V shed 0 bases, J shed 8 bases, and the junction held 6 bases outside the gene matches. Germline V gives CDR1 SGHKS, CDR2 YYEKEE (reference sequence). The CDR3 runs 15 residues. The CDR3 DNA reads as TGTGCCAGCAGCTTGGGGCGGGGGGGGCGGGATGAGCAGTTCTTC. This sequence encodes CASSLGRGGRDEQFF.

J is TRBJ1-1 and V is TRBV2; no firm D call. V was pared by 4 bases and J by 1 base, with 7 bases between. The germline V gene has CDR1 SNHLY and CDR2 FYNNEI. The CDR3 extends over 13 amino acids. The CDR3 sequence is CASSARENTEAFF. The CDR3 nucleotides are TGTGCCAGCAGTGCTCGGGAGAACACTGAAGCTTTCTTT. The complete variable domain, with remaining parts taken from reference TRBV2 and TRBJ1-1, reads EPEVTQTPSHQVTQMGQEVILRCVPISNHLYFYWYRQILGQKVEFLVSFYNNEISEKSEIFDDQFSVERPDGSNFTLKIRSTKLEDSAMYFCASSARENTEAFFGQGTRLTVV.

The genes are TRBV27 and TRBJ2-1; D is uncertain. This CDR3 has 13 amino acids. Germline V gene lookup returns CDR1 MNHEY and CDR2 SMNVEV (reference sequence). The V end was cut by 5 bases, the J end by 1 base, with 6 bases between. The CDR3 DNA sequence: TGTGCCAGCAGTATCAGGTCCTACAATGAGCAGTTCTTC. This codes for CASSIRSYNEQFF.

V and J are TRBV4-1 and TRBJ2-5; 7 bases line up with TRBD2. Trimming cost V 1 base and J 5 bases; bases outside gene matches: 16. The CDR3 totals 18 residues. Germline CDR1 MGHRA, CDR2 YSYEKL. This chain's CDR3 is CASSQGSRWEGLRETQYF. CDR3 coding DNA: TGCGCCAGCAGCCAAGGGTCCCGCTGGGAGGGCCTTAGGGAGACCCAGTACTTC.

This chain links TRBV30 with TRBJ2-1; the D is unclear. The V gene's germline CDR1 is GTSNPN and CDR2 SVGIG (reference sequence). This CDR3 spans 17 amino acids. Deletions cut 6 bases from V and 0 bases from J, with 21 bases between. The CDR3 bases are TGTGCCTGCGGTGGCTTCCACTACTCGCGCTCCTACAATGAGCAGTTCTTC. It specifies CACGGFHYSRSYNEQFF. Full variable domain (remainder filled in from reference TRBV30 and TRBJ2-1): SQTIHQWPATLVQPVGSPLSLECTVEGTSNPNLYWYRQAAGRGLQLLFYSVGIGQISSEVPQNLSASRPQDRQFILSSKKLLLSDSGFYLCACGGFHYSRSYNEQFFGPGTRLTVL.